The rows below give T cell receptor beta chains drawn from one sample of a study of shared clonotypes between healthy human individuals. Data came from immunoSEQ multiplex PCR; TCRdb stores just in-frame clones and leaves some out. The table shows some 1,900,000 clones, with about 95% occurring only once. Specimen: naive CD8+ T cells sorted from blood. These receptor sequences come from a man aged 18-30 years in good health. Each CDR3 is given with its conserved first and last residue. A D gene is named only where the DNA matches it firmly. Size is stated for part of the rows, as once, few or many counts, or as a class when the clone is expanded.

cdr3_length j_call clone_size d_call v_call cdr3_aa cdr3_nt
13 TRBJ2-7 . . TRBV9 CASTNPRGYEQYF TGTGCCAGCACCAACCCGAGAGGATACGAGCAGTACTTC
15 TRBJ1-5 few . TRBV7-3 CASSLQGRSNQPQHF TGTGCCAGCAGCTTACAGGGGAGGAGTAATCAGCCCCAGCATTTT
12 TRBJ1-1 . . TRBV19 CASSIGRVEAFF TGTGCCAGTAGTATAGGCAGGGTTGAAGCTTTCTTT
14 TRBJ1-1 . TRBD1 TRBV7-9 CASSLAGQAKEAFF TGTGCCAGCAGCTTAGCGGGACAGGCGAAGGAAGCTTTCTTT
15 TRBJ2-7 . TRBD1 TRBV11-2 CASSLDPGQGYEQYF TGTGCCAGCAGCTTAGATCCCGGACAGGGATACGAGCAGTACTTC
16 TRBJ2-7 . . TRBV27 CASSVGSGPLSDEQYF TGTGCCAGCAGTGTAGGGTCTGGGCCCCTCTCCGACGAGCAGTACTTC
14 TRBJ2-1 . . TRBV4-1 CASSPQDRWDEQFF TGCGCCAGCAGCCCGCAGGACCGCTGGGATGAGCAGTTCTTC
11 TRBJ1-2 . . TRBV9 CASSASYGYTF TGTGCCAGCAGTGCAAGTTATGGCTACACCTTC
15 TRBJ1-5 . TRBD1 TRBV28 CASSPRDRVDQPQHF TGTGCCAGCAGCCCCCGGGACAGGGTCGATCAGCCCCAGCATTTT
11 TRBJ2-1 . . TRBV19 CASSLSDEQFF TGTGCCAGTAGTCTCAGCGATGAGCAGTTCTTC
13 TRBJ2-2 . . TRBV5-4 CASSLGNTGELFF TGTGCCAGCAGCTTGGGCAACACCGGGGAGCTGTTTTTT
14 TRBJ1-2 . TRBD1 TRBV30 CALDRDQRPYGYTF TGTGCCTTAGACAGGGATCAGCGACCCTATGGCTACACCTTC
13 TRBJ1-1 . . TRBV9 CASSVGIGTEAFF TGTGCCAGCAGCGTAGGGATAGGCACTGAAGCTTTCTTT
16 TRBJ2-7 . . TRBV6-4 CASRANTVHGLYEQYF TGTGCCAGCAGGGCTAATACTGTCCACGGGTTATACGAGCAGTACTTC
17 TRBJ2-5 . TRBD1 TRBV7-8 CASTLEGTGVIQETQYF TGTGCCAGCACCTTGGAGGGGACAGGGGTGATTCAAGAGACCCAGTACTTC
14 TRBJ1-5 . TRBD1 TRBV27 CASTGTGGNQPQHF TGTGCCAGCACCGGGACAGGGGGCAATCAGCCCCAGCATTTT
14 TRBJ1-2 . . TRBV6-5 CASRTRDNDYGYTF TGTGCCAGCAGGACACGGGACAACGATTATGGCTACACCTTC
16 TRBJ2-1 . TRBD1 TRBV4-1 CASSQEGRGSYNEQFF TGCGCCAGCAGCCAAGAAGGCAGGGGGTCCTACAATGAGCAGTTCTTC
13 TRBJ2-7 . . TRBV30 CAWSLRESGEQYF TGTGCCTGGAGCTTAAGAGAATCTGGCGAGCAGTACTTC
14 TRBJ1-3 . . TRBV6-1 CASSVPGSGNTIYF TGTGCCAGCAGTGTCCCAGGCTCTGGAAACACCATATATTTT
15 TRBJ1-6 . . TRBV11-2 CASSPTWEYNSPLHF TGTGCCAGCAGCCCAACCTGGGAATATAATTCACCCCTCCACTTT
15 TRBJ2-5 . TRBD1 TRBV7-8 CASSAGTGFQETQYF TGTGCCAGCAGCGCAGGGACAGGATTCCAAGAGACCCAGTACTTC
11 TRBJ2-3 . . TRBV2 CASLGLDTQYF TGTGCCAGCCTGGGGCTAGATACGCAGTATTTT
14 TRBJ1-1 . . TRBV9 CASSVVSGRTEAFF TGTGCCAGCAGCGTAGTCTCAGGGCGAACTGAAGCTTTCTTT
14 TRBJ2-7 . . TRBV10-1 CASSRDTGSYEQYF TGCGCCAGCAGTCGGGATACAGGGTCCTACGAGCAGTACTTC
14 TRBJ2-2 . . TRBV7-6 CASSLTLNTGELFF TGTGCCAGCAGCTTGACCCTGAACACCGGGGAGCTGTTTTTT
14 TRBJ1-1 . . TRBV4-3 CASSLGPAGTEAFF TGCGCCAGCAGCCTCGGGCCGGCCGGCACTGAAGCTTTCTTT
14 TRBJ2-3 . TRBD1 TRBV6-1 CASEDRGYTDTQYF TGTGCCAGCGAGGACAGGGGCTACACAGATACGCAGTATTTT